The 18 T cell receptor beta chains presented below share a single source sample, sequenced in a study of blood T cell repertoires in COVID-19. The table came from immunoSEQ multiplex PCR; TCRdb's copy has only in-frame clones and leaves some out. Among around 180,000 clones listed, 84% were seen once. Sequencing input: PBMCs or T cells enriched from blood (not recorded which). The receptors originated from a man in his fifties who had recovered from COVID-19.

The chain links TRBV19 to TRBJ2-2; 10 nucleotides match TRBD1. The CDR3 consists of 16 residues. With 6 bases clipped from V and 5 bases from J, the junction kept 9 bases outside the gene matches. Germline-derived CDR1 and CDR2 are LNHDA and SQIVND (reference sequence). DNA of the CDR3: TGTGCCAGTAGGGACAGACAGGGGGCGCAGACCGGGGAGCTGTTTTTT. It codes for CASRDRQGAQTGELFF. The whole variable domain, filled in from reference TRBV19 and TRBJ2-2, reads DGGITQSPKYLFRKEGQNVTLSCEQNLNHDAMYWYRQDPGQGLRLIYYSQIVNDFQKGDIAEGYSVSREKKESFPLTVTSAQKNPTAFYLCASRDRQGAQTGELFFGEGSRLTVL.

This chain links TRBV7-9 with TRBJ1-2; 7 nucleotides line up with TRBD1. Losses at the gene ends were 4 bases for V and 4 bases for J; bases not matched to a gene: 9. The CDR3 sequence is 15 residues long. From germline, CDR1 is SEHNR and CDR2 FQNEAQ (reference sequence). In DNA, the CDR3 is TGTGCCAGCAGCTCGAGGGGGACAGCCTTCTATGGCTACACCTTC. Its protein is CASSSRGTAFYGYTF.

The V call is TRBV18, the J call TRBJ2-1; 9 bases are a match to TRBD1. Trimming took 6 bases from V and 5 from J; bases not matched to a gene: 14. The CDR3 spans 17 residues. Germline V lookup: CDR1 KGHSH, CDR2 LQKENI. The DNA of the CDR3 is TGTGCCAGCTCTCAGGCCGGGACAGGGAGAAAGGACAATGAGCAGTTCTTC. This sequence encodes CASSQAGTGRKDNEQFF.

This clone was counted a single time. V and J are TRBV5-1 and TRBJ2-5; 8 bases agree with TRBD1. After removal of 4 bases from V and 5 bases from J, the junction contained 4 bases not matched to a gene. In germline, CDR1 is SGHRS, CDR2 YFSETQ. This CDR3 has 13 amino acids. The CDR3 sequence: CASSDRGLETQYF. Here the CDR3 DNA reads TGCGCCAGCAGCGACAGGGGATTGGAGACCCAGTACTTC.

The V call is TRBV19, the J call TRBJ2-4; the match to TRBD2 covers 9 bases. The junction had 24 bases not matched to a gene; V was cut back by 4 bases and J by 11 bases. This CDR3 has 19 amino acids. Germline V gives CDR1 LNHDA, CDR2 SQIVND (reference sequence). The CDR3 loop is CASSTATLTSGTAGTVQYF. In nucleotides, the CDR3 is TGTGCCAGTAGTACGGCAACTTTGACTAGCGGTACAGCAGGAACAGTTCAGTACTTC.

The chain uses TRBV2 and TRBJ2-3; 12 nucleotides match TRBD1. This CDR3 contains 14 residues. V trimming: 9 bases; J trimming: 6 bases; junction bases outside the gene matches: 7. Looked up from germline, CDR1 is SNHLY and CDR2 is FYNNEI. CDR3: CASTRDRGPDTQYF. DNA for the CDR3: TGTGCCAGTACTCGGGACAGGGGGCCCGATACGCAGTATTTT. Filled out from reference TRBV2 and TRBJ2-3, the complete variable domain reads EPEVTQTPSHQVTQMGQEVILRCVPISNHLYFYWYRQILGQKVEFLVSFYNNEISEKSEIFDDQFSVERPDGSNFTLKIRSTKLEDSAMYFCASTRDRGPDTQYFGPGTRLTVL.

V gene TRBV19 combines with J gene TRBJ1-3; tentative D call: TRBD1 (6 bases). The CDR3 contains 15 residues. V was pared by 2 bases and J by 0 bases, with 8 bases between. Germline assignment: CDR1 LNHDA and CDR2 SQIVND (reference sequence). CDR3 in DNA: TGTGCCAGTAGTATACCGGACAGCTCTGGAAACACCATATATTTT. Protein product: CASSIPDSSGNTIYF. The full variable domain, rest sourced from reference TRBV19 and TRBJ1-3, is DGGITQSPKYLFRKEGQNVTLSCEQNLNHDAMYWYRQDPGQGLRLIYYSQIVNDFQKGDIAEGYSVSREKKESFPLTVTSAQKNPTAFYLCASSIPDSSGNTIYFGEGSWLTVV.

V gene TRBV2 combines with J gene TRBJ2-7; 7 bases fit TRBD1. The germline V gene encodes CDR1 SNHLY and CDR2 FYNNEI. This CDR3 contains 13 residues. Trimming cost V 9 bases and J 0 bases; bases outside gene matches: 5. CDR3 in amino acids: CASRDSSSYEQYF. In DNA, the CDR3 is TGTGCCAGTCGGGACAGCAGCTCCTACGAGCAGTACTTC.

The chain couples TRBV3-1 (or the pseudogene TRBV3-2) to TRBJ1-1; maybe TRBD1 (5 bases). Deletions cut 1 base from V and 6 bases from J, with 9 bases between. Germline V gives CDR1 LGHDT, CDR2 YNNKEL (reference sequence). The CDR3 is 13 amino acids. CDR3 residues: CASSQGSTAEAFF. The CDR3 DNA reads TGTGCCAGCAGCCAAGGGTCGACAGCTGAAGCTTTCTTT.

The chain joins TRBV28 to TRBJ2-1, with TRBD2 identical over 10 bases. V lost 5 bases, J lost 7 bases, and 8 bases stayed unmatched. CDR1 and CDR2 (germline): MDHEN, SYDVKM. The CDR3 is 15 amino acids. This chain's CDR3 is CASSPQRGGGNEQFF. The CDR3 DNA sequence: TGTGCCAGCAGTCCTCAGCGGGGGGGTGGAAATGAGCAGTTCTTC.

The J gene is TRBJ2-5, the V gene TRBV29-1, with 8 bases lining up with TRBD2. The germline CDR1 and CDR2 sequences are SQVTM and ANQGSEA. CDR3 length: 15 residues. V dropped 6 bases and J dropped 1; count of bases not matched to a gene: 10. CDR3 loop: CSVRRGLAGQETQYF. CDR3 DNA sequence: TGCAGCGTCCGCCGGGGGCTAGCGGGCCAAGAGACCCAGTACTTC.

V and J are TRBV5-1 and TRBJ1-4; D is uncertain. The germline V and J ends were trimmed by 0 bases and 4 bases, with 10 bases remaining between them. This CDR3 region has 15 residues. The V gene's germline CDR1 is SGHRS and CDR2 YFSETQ. In DNA, the CDR3 is TGCGCCAGCAGCTTGGCCCCAGGATATAATGAAAAACTGTTTTTT. This translates into CASSLAPGYNEKLFF.

As regards this clone: One end of the junction does not line up with germline, which may come from a read error. The rearrangement joins TRBV7-7 to TRBJ2-3, with 8 bases identical to TRBD2. This CDR3 contains 15 residues. Germline V gene sequence: CDR1 SSHAT, CDR2 FNYEAQ (reference sequence). In nucleotides, the CDR3 is TGTGCTAGCAGCTTGGGCGGGGGGCGCACAGATACGCAGTATTTT. It is translated as CASSLGGGRTDTQYF.

The chain employs TRBV3-1 (or the pseudogene TRBV3-2) and TRBJ2-2; D is uncertain. The CDR3 length is 13 residues. Germline V CDR1 and CDR2: LGHDT, YNNKEL (reference sequence). V shed 2 bases and J shed 7 bases, with 8 bases lying between them. The CDR3 DNA reads TGTGCCAGCAGCCAAAATTACGGCGGGGAGCTGTTTTTT. It yields the protein CASSQNYGGELFF.

The rearrangement joins TRBV2 to TRBJ2-3; 8 bases align to TRBD1. With 9 bases clipped from V and 4 bases from J, the junction kept 9 bases outside the gene matches. Germline assignment: CDR1 SNHLY and CDR2 FYNNEI. The CDR3 sequence is 14 residues long. CDR3 residues: CAREQGGIADTQYF. As DNA, the CDR3 is TGTGCCAGAGAACAGGGGGGTATTGCAGATACGCAGTATTTT.

The chain uses TRBV5-6 and TRBJ1-2; 9 bases are shared with TRBD1. Germline CDR1 SGHDT, CDR2 YYEEEE. CDR3 size: 15 residues. The V and J ends lost 0 bases and 4 bases, in that order; junction bases with no gene match: 4. CDR3 protein: CASSLGDRDSYGYTF. The CDR3 nucleotides are TGTGCCAGCAGCTTGGGGGACAGGGACTCCTATGGCTACACCTTC.

The rearrangement links TRBV3-1 (or the pseudogene TRBV3-2) to TRBJ2-7; TRBD1 matches 9 bases. V dropped 6 bases and J dropped 6; count of bases not matched to a gene: 12. Per germline, CDR1 LGHDT and CDR2 YNNKEL (reference sequence). CDR3 length: 15 residues. The CDR3 region is CASRPEGTGNSEQYF. The DNA of the CDR3 is TGTGCCAGCAGGCCAGAGGGGACAGGGAATAGCGAGCAGTACTTC.

A single count supports this clone. V and J are TRBV5-6 and TRBJ1-2; 7 positions agree with TRBD1. CDR1 and CDR2 (germline): SGHDT, YYEEEE. V trimming: 2 bases; J trimming: 4 bases; junction bases outside the gene matches: 2. The CDR3 has 13 amino acids. The CDR3 loop is CASSLRQGYGYTF. The CDR3 bases are TGTGCCAGCAGCTTACGACAGGGCTATGGCTACACCTTC. Looking up the rest from reference TRBV5-6 and TRBJ1-2 gives the full variable domain: DAGVTQSPTHLIKTRGQQVTLRCSPKSGHDTVSWYQQALGQGPQFIFQYYEEEERQRGNFPDRFSGHQFPNYSSELNVNALLLGDSALYLCASSLRQGYGYTFGSGTRLTVV.